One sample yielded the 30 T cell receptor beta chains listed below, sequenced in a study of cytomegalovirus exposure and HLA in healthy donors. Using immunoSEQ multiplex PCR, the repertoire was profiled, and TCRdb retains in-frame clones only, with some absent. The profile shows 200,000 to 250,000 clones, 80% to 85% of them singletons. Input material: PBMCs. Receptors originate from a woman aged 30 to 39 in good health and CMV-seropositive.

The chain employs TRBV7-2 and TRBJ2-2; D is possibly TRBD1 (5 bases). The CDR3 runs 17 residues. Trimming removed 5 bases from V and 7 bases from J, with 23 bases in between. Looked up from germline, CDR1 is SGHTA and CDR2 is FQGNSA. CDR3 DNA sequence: TGTGCCAGCAGCCCTACCTTTCTTCGTTCTAGGGGCGGGGAGCTGTTTTTT. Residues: CASSPTFLRSRGGELFF.

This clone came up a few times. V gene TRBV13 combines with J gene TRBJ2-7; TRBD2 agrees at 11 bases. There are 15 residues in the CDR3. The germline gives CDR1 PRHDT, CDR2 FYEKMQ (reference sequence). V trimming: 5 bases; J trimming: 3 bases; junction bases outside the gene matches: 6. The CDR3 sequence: CASSHGLAGNYEQYF. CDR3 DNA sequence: TGTGCCAGCAGCCATGGACTAGCGGGTAACTACGAGCAGTACTTC.

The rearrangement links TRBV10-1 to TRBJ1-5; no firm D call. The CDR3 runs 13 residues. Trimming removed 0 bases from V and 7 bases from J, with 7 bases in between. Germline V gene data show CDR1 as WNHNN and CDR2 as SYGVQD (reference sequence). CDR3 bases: TGCGCCAGCAGTGAGTCAGGGCAACAGCCCCAGCATTTT. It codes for CASSESGQQPQHF.

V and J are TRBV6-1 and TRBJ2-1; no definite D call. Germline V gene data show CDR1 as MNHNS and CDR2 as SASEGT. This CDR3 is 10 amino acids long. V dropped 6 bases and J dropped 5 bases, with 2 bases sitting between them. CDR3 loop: CASRNNEQFF. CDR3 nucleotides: TGTGCCAGCAGGAACAATGAGCAGTTCTTC.

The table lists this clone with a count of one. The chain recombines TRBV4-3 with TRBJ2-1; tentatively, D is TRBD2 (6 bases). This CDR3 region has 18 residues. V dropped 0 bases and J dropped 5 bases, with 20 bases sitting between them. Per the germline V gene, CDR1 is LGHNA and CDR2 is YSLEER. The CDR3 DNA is TGCGCCAGCAGCCAAGATCTGTGGGCCGGGAGCATCCACAATGAGCAGTTCTTC. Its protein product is CASSQDLWAGSIHNEQFF.

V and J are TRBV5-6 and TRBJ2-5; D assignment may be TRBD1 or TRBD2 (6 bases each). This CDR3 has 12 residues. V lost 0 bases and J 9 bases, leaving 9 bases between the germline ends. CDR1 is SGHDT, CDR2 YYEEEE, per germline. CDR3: CASSLGGGPQYF. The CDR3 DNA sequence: TGTGCCAGCAGCTTGGGAGGGGGGCCCCAGTACTTC.

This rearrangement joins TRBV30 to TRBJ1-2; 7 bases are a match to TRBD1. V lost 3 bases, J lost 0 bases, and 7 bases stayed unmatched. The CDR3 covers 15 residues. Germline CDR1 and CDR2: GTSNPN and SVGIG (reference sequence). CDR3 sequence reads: CAWSVAGTANYGYTF. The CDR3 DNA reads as TGTGCCTGGAGCGTCGCCGGGACAGCTAACTATGGCTACACCTTC.

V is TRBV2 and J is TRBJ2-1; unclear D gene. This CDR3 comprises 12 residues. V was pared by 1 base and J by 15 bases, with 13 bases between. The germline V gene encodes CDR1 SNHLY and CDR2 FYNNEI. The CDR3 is CASSEGVGLSFF. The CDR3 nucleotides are TGTGCCAGCAGTGAAGGGGTCGGTCTTTCGTTCTTC.

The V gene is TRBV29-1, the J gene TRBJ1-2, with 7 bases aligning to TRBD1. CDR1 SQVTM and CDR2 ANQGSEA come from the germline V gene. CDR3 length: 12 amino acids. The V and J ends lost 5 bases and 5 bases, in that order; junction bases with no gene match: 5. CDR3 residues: CSVRQGGYGYTF. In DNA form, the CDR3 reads TGCAGCGTTCGACAGGGTGGGTATGGCTACACCTTC.

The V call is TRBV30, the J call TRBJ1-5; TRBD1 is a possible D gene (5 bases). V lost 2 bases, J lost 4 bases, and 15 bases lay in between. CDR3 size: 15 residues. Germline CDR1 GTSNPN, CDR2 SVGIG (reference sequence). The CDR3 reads CAWSLGAIQNQPQHF. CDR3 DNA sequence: TGTGCCTGGAGTCTAGGGGCGATTCAAAATCAGCCCCAGCATTTT.

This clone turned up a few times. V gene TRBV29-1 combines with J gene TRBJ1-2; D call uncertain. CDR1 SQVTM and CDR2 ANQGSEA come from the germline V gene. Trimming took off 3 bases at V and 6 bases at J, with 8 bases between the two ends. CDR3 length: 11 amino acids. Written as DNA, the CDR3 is TGCAGCGTTGAGGTTCGGCATGGCTACACCTTC. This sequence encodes CSVEVRHGYTF.

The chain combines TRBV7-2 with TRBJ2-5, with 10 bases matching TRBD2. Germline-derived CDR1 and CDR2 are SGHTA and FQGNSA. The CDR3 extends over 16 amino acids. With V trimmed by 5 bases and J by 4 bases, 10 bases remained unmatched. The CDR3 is CASSGFSGRARETQYF. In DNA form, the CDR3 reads TGTGCCAGCAGCGGGTTCAGCGGGAGGGCCAGAGAGACCCAGTACTTC.

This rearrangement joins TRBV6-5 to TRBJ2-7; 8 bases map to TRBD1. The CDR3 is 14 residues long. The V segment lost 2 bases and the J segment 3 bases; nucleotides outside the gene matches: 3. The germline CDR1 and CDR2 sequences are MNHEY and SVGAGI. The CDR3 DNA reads TGTGCCAGCAGTTACGGACAGGGAATCTACGAGCAGTACTTC. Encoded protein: CASSYGQGIYEQYF.

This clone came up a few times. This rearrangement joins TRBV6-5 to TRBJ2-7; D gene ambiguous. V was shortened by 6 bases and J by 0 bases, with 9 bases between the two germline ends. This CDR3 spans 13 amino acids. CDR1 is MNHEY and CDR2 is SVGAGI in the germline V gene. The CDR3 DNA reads TGTGCCAGCAGCACATCCAGCTCCTACGAGCAGTACTTC. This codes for CASSTSSSYEQYF.

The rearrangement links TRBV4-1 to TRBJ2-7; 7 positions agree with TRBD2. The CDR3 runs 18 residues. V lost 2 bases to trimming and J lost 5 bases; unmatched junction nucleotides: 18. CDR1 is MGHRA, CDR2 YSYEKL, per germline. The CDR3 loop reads CASSQLGGSRFGGNEQYF. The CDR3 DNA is TGCGCCAGCAGCCAATTAGGCGGGAGTCGATTTGGGGGAAACGAGCAGTACTTC.

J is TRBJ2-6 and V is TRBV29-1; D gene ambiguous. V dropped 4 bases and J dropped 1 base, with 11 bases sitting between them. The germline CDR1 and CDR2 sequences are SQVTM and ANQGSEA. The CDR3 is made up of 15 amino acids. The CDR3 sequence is CSVGLLGSGANVLTF. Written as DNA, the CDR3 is TGCAGCGTTGGCCTACTTGGGTCTGGGGCCAACGTCCTGACTTTC.

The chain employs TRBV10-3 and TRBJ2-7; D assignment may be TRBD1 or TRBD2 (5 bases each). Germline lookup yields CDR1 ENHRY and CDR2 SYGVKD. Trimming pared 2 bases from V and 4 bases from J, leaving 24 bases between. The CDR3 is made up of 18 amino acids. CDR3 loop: CAISERETGPLGIYEQYF. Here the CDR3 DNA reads TGTGCCATCAGTGAGCGGGAAACGGGGCCCTTAGGGATTTACGAGCAGTACTTC.

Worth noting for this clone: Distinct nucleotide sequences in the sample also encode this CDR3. CDR3 sequence reads: CASSFGLAAYNEQFF. In DNA, the CDR3 is TGCGCCAGCAGCTTCGGGCTAGCAGCCTACAATGAGCAGTTCTTC. The chain recombines TRBV5-1 with TRBJ2-1; tentative D call: TRBD2 (5 bases). Germline V gene lookup returns CDR1 SGHRS and CDR2 YFSETQ. Trimming took 2 bases from V and 2 from J, leaving 11 bases between them. This CDR3 contains 15 residues.

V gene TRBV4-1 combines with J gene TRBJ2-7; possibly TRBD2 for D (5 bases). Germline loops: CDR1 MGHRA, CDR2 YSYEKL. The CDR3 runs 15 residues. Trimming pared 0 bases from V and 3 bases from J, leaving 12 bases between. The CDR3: CASSQDSGSGYEQYF. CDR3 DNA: TGCGCCAGCAGCCAAGATTCGGGAAGTGGCTACGAGCAGTACTTC.

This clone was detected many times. Written as DNA, the CDR3 is TGCAGCGCTTCCAGGCAGACCGGGGAGCTGTTTTTT. Translating it yields CSASRQTGELFF. The chain joins TRBV29-1 to TRBJ2-2; D not resolved. Germline V gives CDR1 SQVTM, CDR2 ANQGSEA. The CDR3 runs to 12 residues. Trimming shortened V by 7 bases and J by 5 bases, and 11 bases separated the two germline ends.

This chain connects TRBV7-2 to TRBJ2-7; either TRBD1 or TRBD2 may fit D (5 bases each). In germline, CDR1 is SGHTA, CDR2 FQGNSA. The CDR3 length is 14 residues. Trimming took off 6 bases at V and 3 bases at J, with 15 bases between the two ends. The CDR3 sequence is CASRRTRGNYEQYF. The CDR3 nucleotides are TGTGCCAGCAGACGAACTAGGGGCAACTACGAGCAGTACTTC. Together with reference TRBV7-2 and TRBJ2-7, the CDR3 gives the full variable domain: GAGVSQSPSNKVTEKGKDVELRCDPISGHTALYWYRQSLGQGLEFLIYFQGNSAPDKSGLPSDRFSAERTGGSVSTLTIQRTQQEDSAVYLCASRRTRGNYEQYFGPGTRLTVT.

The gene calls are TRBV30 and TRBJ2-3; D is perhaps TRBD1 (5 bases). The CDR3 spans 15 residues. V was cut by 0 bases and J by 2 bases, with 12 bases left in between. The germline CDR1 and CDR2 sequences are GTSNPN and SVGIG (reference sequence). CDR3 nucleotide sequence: TGTGCCTGGAGTGTACTACAGGAGAACACAGATACGCAGTATTTT. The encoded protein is CAWSVLQENTDTQYF.

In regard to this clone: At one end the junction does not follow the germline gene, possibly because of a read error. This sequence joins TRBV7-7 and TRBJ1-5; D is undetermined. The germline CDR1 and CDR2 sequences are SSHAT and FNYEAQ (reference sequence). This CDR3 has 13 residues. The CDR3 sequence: CASSLGFSQPQHF. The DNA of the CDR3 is TGTGCTAGCAGCTTAGGATTCTCCCAGCCCCAGCATTTT.

The CDR3 DNA reads TGTGCCACCAAGCTAGGGGCAGGCTACACCTTC. Its translation is CATKLGAGYTF. The chain joins TRBV6-1 to TRBJ1-2, with D possibly being TRBD1 (5 bases). The CDR3 length is 11 residues. CDR1 is MNHNS, CDR2 SASEGT, per germline. Trimming removed 10 bases from V and 8 bases from J, with 14 bases in between.

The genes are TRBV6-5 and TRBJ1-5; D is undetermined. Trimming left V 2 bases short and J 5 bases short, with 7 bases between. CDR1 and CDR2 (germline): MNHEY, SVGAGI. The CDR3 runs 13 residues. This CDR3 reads CASSYQVDQPQHF. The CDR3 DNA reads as TGTGCCAGCAGTTACCAGGTAGATCAGCCCCAGCATTTT.

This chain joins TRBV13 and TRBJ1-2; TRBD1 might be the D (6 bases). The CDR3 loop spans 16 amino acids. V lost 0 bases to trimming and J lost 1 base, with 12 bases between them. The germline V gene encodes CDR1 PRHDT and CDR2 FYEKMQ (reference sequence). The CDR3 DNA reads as TGTGCCAGCAGCTTAGGCCTCGGACAGCATAACTATGGCTACACCTTC. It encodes CASSLGLGQHNYGYTF.

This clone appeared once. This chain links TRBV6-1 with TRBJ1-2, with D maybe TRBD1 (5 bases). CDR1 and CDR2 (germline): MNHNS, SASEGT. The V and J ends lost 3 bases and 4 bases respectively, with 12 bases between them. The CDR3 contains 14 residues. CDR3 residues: CASSDYRRLYGYTF. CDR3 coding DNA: TGTGCCAGCAGTGACTACAGGAGACTCTATGGCTACACCTTC.

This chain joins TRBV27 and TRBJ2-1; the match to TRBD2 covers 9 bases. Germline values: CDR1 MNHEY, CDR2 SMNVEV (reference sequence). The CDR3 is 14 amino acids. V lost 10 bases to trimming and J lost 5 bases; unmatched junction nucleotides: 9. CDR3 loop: CATIGGGGNNEQFF. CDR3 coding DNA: TGTGCCACCATTGGCGGGGGGGGCAACAATGAGCAGTTCTTC.

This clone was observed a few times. The CDR3, as DNA: TGTGCCAGCAGCCCAGGAGGCTATGGCTACACCTTC. Its translation is CASSPGGYGYTF. J is TRBJ1-2 and V is TRBV6-5; no clear D gene. V shed 6 bases and J shed 4 bases, with 9 bases lying between them. There are 12 residues in the CDR3. From germline, CDR1 is MNHEY and CDR2 SVGAGI.

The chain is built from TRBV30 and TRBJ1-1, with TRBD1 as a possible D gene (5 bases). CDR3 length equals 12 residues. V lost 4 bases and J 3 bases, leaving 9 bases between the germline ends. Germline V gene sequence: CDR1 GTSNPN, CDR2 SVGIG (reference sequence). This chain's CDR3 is CAWMGGDTEAFF. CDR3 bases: TGTGCCTGGATGGGGGGGGACACTGAAGCTTTCTTT.